The 18 T cell receptor beta chains reported below all come from one sample, sequenced in a study of shared T cell receptors in the human thymus. Sequencing was performed with immunoSEQ multiplex PCR; in TCRdb, only in-frame clones are kept and a portion is missing. The sample comprises some 700,000 clones, around 87% of which are singletons, and approximately 0.011% rests with the top ten. These data also featured in a second study, about human thymus T cells.

The sequenced material came from thymocytes. The source is a boy younger than two with a congenital heart defect.

This chain uses TRBV5-6 with TRBJ1-5; D unclear. Germline V gene lookup returns CDR1 SGHDT and CDR2 YYEEEE. The CDR3 totals 14 residues. Trimming pared 1 base from V and 2 bases from J, leaving 7 bases between. For the CDR3, the DNA is TGTGCCAGCAGCTTGCTCCGGGGCAATCAGCCCCAGCATTTT. Translated: CASSLLRGNQPQHF.

V usage is TRBV29-1 and J usage is TRBJ1-5; D is uncertain. Trimming shortened V by 6 bases and J by 1 base, and 7 bases separated the two germline ends. CDR3 length: 12 amino acids. Per germline, CDR1 SQVTM and CDR2 ANQGSEA. As DNA, the CDR3 is TGCAGCGTCCGGGAAAGCAATCAGCCCCAGCATTTT. Residues: CSVRESNQPQHF.

The chain links TRBV6-1 to TRBJ2-7; 9 nucleotides match TRBD1. Germline CDR1 reads MNHNS; CDR2 reads SASEGT. The CDR3 spans 14 residues. Unmatched junction bases numbered 8, after V lost 5 bases and J lost 6 bases. CDR3 loop: CASSPWGQGGEQYF. DNA for the CDR3: TGTGCCAGCAGTCCGTGGGGACAGGGCGGCGAGCAGTACTTC.

V gene TRBV7-2 combines with J gene TRBJ2-1; D ambiguous. The V end lost 3 bases, the J end lost 8 bases, and 14 bases lay between the germline ends. The CDR3 is 14 residues long. Germline V gives CDR1 SGHTA, CDR2 FQGNSA. The CDR3 spells CASSFPTLGHEQFF. CDR3 sequence (DNA): TGTGCCAGCAGCTTCCCGACCCTGGGCCATGAGCAGTTCTTC. The whole variable domain, remainder taken from reference TRBV7-2 and TRBJ2-1, is GAGVSQSPSNKVTEKGKDVELRCDPISGHTALYWYRQSLGQGLEFLIYFQGNSAPDKSGLPSDRFSAERTGGSVSTLTIQRTQQEDSAVYLCASSFPTLGHEQFFGPGTRLTVL.

The CDR3 here is CAWSDYPTPGQKNTEAFF. The CDR3, as DNA: TGTGCCTGGAGTGATTACCCTACCCCGGGACAAAAGAACACTGAAGCTTTCTTT. This chain joins TRBV30 and TRBJ1-1, with a tentative D call TRBD1 (6 bases). Per germline, CDR1 GTSNPN and CDR2 SVGIG (reference sequence). CDR3 size: 18 residues. The V and J ends lost 1 base and 1 base respectively, with 22 bases between them.

This chain joins TRBV29-1 and TRBJ1-2, with TRBD1 as a possible D gene (5 bases). The length of the CDR3 is 13 residues. Germline CDR1 is SQVTM and CDR2 is ANQGSEA. V was shortened by 4 bases and J by 8 bases, with 17 bases between the two germline ends. DNA of the CDR3: TGCAGCGTTGGGCCAGGGCACCCGGAGGGCTACACCTTC. It translates to CSVGPGHPEGYTF.

This chain links TRBV11-2 with TRBJ1-4, with D perhaps TRBD1 (5 bases). The CDR3 totals 17 residues. With 1 base removed from V and 7 bases from J, the gap between germline ends came to 19 bases. The germline V gene encodes CDR1 SGHAT and CDR2 FQNNGV. CDR3 coding DNA: TGTGCCAGCAGCTTAGGACCCGACAGAGCCCAGGGTGAAAAACTGTTTTTT. Translating it yields CASSLGPDRAQGEKLFF.

The V gene is TRBV5-5, the J gene TRBJ2-2; 8 bases align to TRBD1. The V gene end was trimmed by 4 bases and the J gene end by 3 bases; junction bases not matched to a gene: 5. CDR1 and CDR2 (germline): SGHKS, YYEKEE (reference sequence). The CDR3 is 15 amino acids. Written as DNA, the CDR3 is TGTGCCAGCAGCAACAGGGGGTCTTACACCGGGGAGCTGTTTTTT. Its protein is CASSNRGSYTGELFF. Filled out from reference TRBV5-5 and TRBJ2-2, the complete variable domain reads DAGVTQSPTHLIKTRGQQVTLRCSPISGHKSVSWYQQVLGQGPQFIFQYYEKEERGRGNFPDRFSARQFPNYSSELNVNALLLGDSALYLCASSNRGSYTGELFFGEGSRLTVL.

The chain recombines TRBV11-2 with TRBJ2-7, with a possible D match to TRBD1 (9 bases). Looked up from germline, CDR1 is SGHAT and CDR2 is FQNNGV. The CDR3 is 19 residues long. Trimming removed 7 bases from V and 3 bases from J, with 31 bases in between. The CDR3 coding sequence is TGTGCCAGCACCACTCGGGGGACAGGGACCAGCGGGAGCCACTACGAGCAGTACTTC. Translated, it gives CASTTRGTGTSGSHYEQYF.

The J gene is TRBJ2-1, the V gene TRBV4-3, with TRBD1 identical over 7 bases. CDR3 size: 13 residues. Germline CDR1 and CDR2: LGHNA and YSLEER. With V trimmed by 2 bases and J by 6 bases, 1 base remained unmatched. CDR3 residues: CASSQHRGNEQFF. DNA of the CDR3: TGCGCCAGCAGCCAACACAGGGGCAATGAGCAGTTCTTC.

CDR3 protein: CASSLGDRVVANEKLFF. DNA for the CDR3: TGTGCCAGCAGCTTAGGGGACAGGGTCGTAGCTAATGAAAAACTGTTTTTT. V usage is TRBV7-6 and J usage is TRBJ1-4; TRBD1 aligns across 9 bases. With V trimmed by 1 base and J by 3 bases, 6 bases remained unmatched. CDR3 length equals 17 residues. Germline CDR1 is SGHVS and CDR2 is FNYEAQ. The entire variable domain, with the rest obtained from reference TRBV7-6 and TRBJ1-4, is as follows: GAGVSQSPRYKVTKRGQDVALRCDPISGHVSLYWYRQALGQGPEFLTYFNYEAQQDKSGLPNDRFSAERPEGSISTLTIQRTEQRDSAMYRCASSLGDRVVANEKLFFGSGTQLSVL.

This clone came up a few times. This rearrangement joins TRBV6-5 to TRBJ1-5, with a tentative D call TRBD1 (6 bases). Germline assignment: CDR1 MNHEY and CDR2 SVGAGI. The CDR3 contains 14 residues. V shed 5 bases and J shed 3 bases, with 11 bases lying between them. CDR3 coding DNA: TGTGCCAGCAGTCCCCGACAGGACAATCAGCCCCAGCATTTT. It is translated as CASSPRQDNQPQHF.

The chain has TRBV11-2 and TRBJ2-3; 7 bases align to TRBD2. V lost 5 bases to trimming and J lost 0 bases; unmatched junction nucleotides: 11. The CDR3 runs to 17 residues. CDR1 and CDR2 from the germline V gene are SGHAT and FQNNGV. The CDR3 sequence: CASSPSPLATSTDTQYF. DNA for the CDR3: TGTGCCAGCAGCCCGAGCCCACTAGCGACTAGCACAGATACGCAGTATTTT.

This clone was observed a handful of times. The chain combines TRBV4-2 with TRBJ1-3; 9 bases align to TRBD1. Germline loops: CDR1 LGHNA, CDR2 YNFKEQ. The CDR3 is 15 amino acids. The V segment lost 1 base and the J segment 2 bases; nucleotides outside the gene matches: 0. The CDR3 sequence is CASSQGDRAGNTIYF. Here the CDR3 DNA reads TGTGCCAGCAGCCAAGGGGACAGGGCTGGAAACACCATATATTTT.

This clone was detected a few times. The chain uses TRBV30 and TRBJ2-3; D possibly corresponds to TRBD1 (6 bases). From germline, CDR1 is GTSNPN and CDR2 SVGIG (reference sequence). V was clipped by 3 bases and J by 2 bases, with 24 bases between them. This CDR3 has 18 amino acids. CDR3 coding DNA: TGTGCCTGGAGCGTATGGGCCCCAGTAGGGGGAGTCACAGATACGCAGTATTTT. Translating gives CAWSVWAPVGGVTDTQYF.

The genes are TRBV11-2 and TRBJ2-4; D may be TRBD2 (5 bases). The CDR3 runs 16 residues. Deletions cut 0 bases from V and 4 bases from J, with 13 bases between. Germline assignment: CDR1 SGHAT and CDR2 FQNNGV. The chain's CDR3 is CASSLEGGLGKNIQYF. The CDR3 bases are TGTGCCAGCAGCTTAGAAGGCGGGCTAGGAAAAAACATTCAGTACTTC.

The V and J genes are TRBV4-1 and TRBJ2-1, with 9 positions matching TRBD2. The ends lost 0 bases at V and 4 bases at J; junction bases unmatched: 7. The germline V gene has CDR1 MGHRA and CDR2 YSYEKL. This CDR3 comprises 17 residues. CDR3 DNA: TGCGCCAGCAGCCAAGATGGTCTAGCGGGATCATACAATGAGCAGTTCTTC. It yields the protein CASSQDGLAGSYNEQFF.

The CDR3 sequence: CAISESTSGSTDTQYF. Here the CDR3 DNA reads TGTGCCATCAGTGAGTCAACTAGCGGTAGCACAGATACGCAGTATTTT. The chain uses TRBV10-3 and TRBJ2-3, with 8 nucleotides matching TRBD2. The germline gives CDR1 ENHRY, CDR2 SYGVKD. The CDR3 runs 16 residues. V was clipped by 0 bases and J by 0 bases; unmatched bases: 2.